This TCR beta chain was sequenced for a study of blood T cell repertoires in COVID-19. Study-level background: Donors in the United States, Italy and Spain gave samples during acute or convalescent COVID-19. T cells, B-cell-depleted T cells, or PBMCs supplied cDNA or gDNA.

Authors' processing steps: Estimation of nucleated cell counts relied on the amplification of reference gene primers. The method was immunoSEQ multiplex PCR; TCRdb's version includes in-frame clones alone and lacks a portion of them. From that table come the V and J calls and clone size; the DNA was used to work out D and trimming. Of about 94,000 clones listed, roughly four fifths were seen once; the top ten hold roughly 6.3%. CDR1 is SGHDT and CDR2 is YYEEEE in the germline V gene. The V gene end was trimmed by 7 bases and the J gene end by 2 bases; junction bases not matched to a gene: 23. The CDR3 has 19 amino acids.

Sequencing used peripheral blood. The V call is TRBV5-6, the J call TRBJ2-5; 7 nucleotides agree with TRBD1. This TCR came from a man aged 60-69 years with acute or convalescent COVID-19. CDR3 sequence: CASERSDEGAKKGQETQYF. CDR3 sequence (DNA): TGTGCCAGCGAAAGGAGCGACGAGGGGGCTAAAAAGGGACAAGAGACCCAGTACTTC.